This TCR beta chain was recovered during a study of molecular identifiers for immune sequencing clone quantification. This clonotype was counted ten times or more. TCRdb redid the calling of the PCR reads with MiXCR, one entry per CDR3 protein. The data show some 97,000 distinct CDR3 sequences, roughly 34% seen once. The CDR3 length is 16 residues. The V end lost 3 bases, the J end lost 1 base, and 15 bases lay between the germline ends. CDR1 and CDR2 (germline): SGHTA, FQGNSA. The chain recombines TRBV7-2 with TRBJ2-5; maybe TRBD1 (5 bases). The sequence was collected from a human donor in good health. Some libraries in this study had Jurkat cell RNA spiked in. Sample: naive CD8+ T cells from blood, with Jurkat cell RNA spiked in. Documented subset: FACS-sorted CD8+CD4-CCR7+CD45RA+ naive T cells. CDR3 nucleotides: TGTGCCAGCAGCTTTCGGTGGGGCCGGGCCCAAGAGACCCAGTACTTC. It encodes CASSFRWGRAQETQYF.